This TCR beta chain came from a study of PD-1 blockade in classical Hodgkin lymphoma. Specified time point: newly diagnosed, previously untreated cHL patient sample. Magnetic negative selection served to purify CD4+ T cells out of PBMCs that had been thawed. Repertoires were generated with immunoSEQ multiplex PCR, while TCRdb's copy carries only in-frame clones and drops some. The sample yields under 35,000 clones, around 92% seen once. Germline V gene lookup returns CDR1 LNHDA and CDR2 SQIVND (reference sequence). Trimming shortened V by 9 bases and J by 5 bases, and 14 bases separated the two germline ends. CDR3 length: 12 amino acids.

The specimen sequenced was CD4+ T cells from blood. The sequence was collected from a human donor with classical Hodgkin lymphoma. V and J are TRBV19 and TRBJ2-7; D tentatively fits TRBD1 or TRBD2 (5 bases each). CDR3 loop: CASGTDTNEQYF. CDR3 DNA sequence: TGTGCCAGCGGGACGGACACAAACGAGCAGTACTTC.